The clone carrying this T cell receptor beta chain was found a few times. What it recognizes is unknown. This CDR3 has 14 amino acids. V was cut by 0 bases and J by 1 base, with 6 bases left in between. The germline gives CDR1 MNHEY, CDR2 SVGEGT. Template switching added a universal primer binding site, and final cDNA carried unique molecular identifiers. A single record per CDR3 protein comes from TCRdb applying MiXCR to the 5' RACE reads. The sample records just over 450,000 distinct CDR3 sequences, approximately 15% being singletons. The data are from a study of identical twins. Regarding the study as a whole: Weaker excess twin sharing was seen among beta out-of-frame sequences. Cross-sectional statistical analysis, not tracking of the same donors, underpinned the conclusions. Models predicted less out-of-frame TCR alpha sharing in monozygotic twins than was found.

These data also formed part of another study, on yellow fever vaccine responses in identical twins.

Sample: CD4+ T cells sorted from blood. This TCR came from a woman aged 18-29 years in good health. The rearrangement links TRBV6-2 or TRBV6-3 to TRBJ1-1; D is uncertain. CDR3 DNA: TGTGCCAGCAGTTACTCGGGCAGGAACACTGAAGCTTTCTTT. Its translation: CASSYSGRNTEAFF.